A selection of T cell receptor beta chains follows, all from one sample in a study of cytomegalovirus exposure and HLA in healthy donors. TCRdb's table, derived via immunoSEQ multiplex PCR, lists solely in-frame clones and lacks some. This sample carries about 60,000 clones, around 95% of them seen once, and the ten largest clones take more than 6.5%. Sequenced material: PBMCs. The source of these receptors is a woman aged 18 to 35 in good health and CMV-seropositive. Each CDR3 is given with its conserved first and last residue. Fields, in order: D gene, V gene, J gene, CDR3 protein, CDR3 DNA. D genes are given only for firm matches.

d_gene: TRBD2; v_gene: TRBV5-1; j_gene: TRBJ2-3; CDR3aa: CASSSRTSGVLTDTQYF; CDR3nt: TGCGCCAGCAGCTCCAGGACTAGCGGGGTACTCACAGATACGCAGTATTTT
d_gene: -; v_gene: TRBV7-6; j_gene: TRBJ2-1; CDR3aa: CASSLGFRGSLHNEQFF; CDR3nt: TGTGCCAGCAGCTTGGGGTTTAGGGGCTCCCTCCACAATGAGCAGTTCTTC
d_gene: TRBD1; v_gene: TRBV19; j_gene: TRBJ2-5; CDR3aa: CASSRPGGGQGLEFYF; CDR3nt: TGTGCCAGTAGCCGCCCGGGGGGGGGACAGGGGCTCGAGTTCTACTTC
d_gene: -; v_gene: TRBV10-2; j_gene: TRBJ2-1; CDR3aa: CASGASSSYNEQFF; CDR3nt: TGCGCCAGCGGGGCTTCGAGCTCCTACAATGAGCAGTTCTTC
d_gene: TRBD2; v_gene: TRBV4-1; j_gene: TRBJ2-3; CDR3aa: CASSLGLWGTDTQYF; CDR3nt: TGCGCCAGCAGCCTGGGACTATGGGGCACAGATACGCAGTATTTT
d_gene: -; v_gene: TRBV11-2; j_gene: TRBJ1-2; CDR3aa: CASSTYRGGSNNYGYTF; CDR3nt: TGTGCCAGCAGCACCTACCGTGGGGGCTCGAATAACTATGGCTACACCTTC
d_gene: -; v_gene: TRBV2; j_gene: TRBJ1-2; CDR3aa: CASSAREGGYTF; CDR3nt: TGTGCCAGCAGTGCCAGGGAAGGCGGCTACACCTTC
d_gene: TRBD1; v_gene: TRBV7-2; j_gene: TRBJ1-5; CDR3aa: CASSPRRPGQGAQPQHF; CDR3nt: TGTGCCAGCAGCCCCCGACGTCCGGGACAGGGAGCTCAGCCCCAGCATTTT
d_gene: TRBD1; v_gene: TRBV5-8; j_gene: TRBJ2-5; CDR3aa: CASSHGAGGGNLQETQYF; CDR3nt: TGTGCCAGCAGCCATGGCGCAGGGGGTGGGAACCTCCAAGAGACCCAGTACTTC
d_gene: -; v_gene: TRBV19; j_gene: TRBJ1-1; CDR3aa: CASRQTVNTEAFF; CDR3nt: TGTGCCAGTAGACAAACAGTGAACACTGAAGCTTTCTTT
d_gene: -; v_gene: TRBV5-8; j_gene: TRBJ2-2; CDR3aa: CASSRGPQGRELFF; CDR3nt: TGTGCCAGCAGCCGGGGCCCCCAGGGGAGGGAGCTGTTTTTT
d_gene: TRBD2; v_gene: TRBV4-1; j_gene: TRBJ2-7; CDR3aa: CASSQLSTSGAYEQYF; CDR3nt: TGCGCCAGCAGCCAGCTTTCGACTAGCGGGGCCTACGAGCAGTACTTC
d_gene: -; v_gene: TRBV5-1; j_gene: TRBJ1-1; CDR3aa: CASSLAIVALNTEAFF; CDR3nt: TGCGCCAGCAGCTTGGCCATTGTGGCTTTAAACACTGAAGCTTTCTTT
d_gene: TRBD2; v_gene: TRBV9; j_gene: TRBJ2-5; CDR3aa: CASSSLADQETQYF; CDR3nt: TGTGCCAGCAGCTCGCTAGCGGATCAAGAGACCCAGTACTTC
d_gene: -; v_gene: TRBV28; j_gene: TRBJ1-1; CDR3aa: CASSQRNPEAFF; CDR3nt: TGTGCCAGCAGTCAGCGGAATCCTGAAGCTTTCTTT
d_gene: -; v_gene: TRBV5-1; j_gene: TRBJ1-1; CDR3aa: CASSLAGEAFF; CDR3nt: TGCGCCAGCAGCTTGGCAGGGGAAGCTTTCTTT
d_gene: TRBD2; v_gene: TRBV7-2; j_gene: TRBJ2-1; CDR3aa: CASTFSAGDYNEQFF; CDR3nt: TGTGCCAGCACTTTCTCAGCGGGGGATTACAATGAGCAGTTCTTC
d_gene: -; v_gene: TRBV10-3; j_gene: TRBJ2-7; CDR3aa: CAIGESYLSYEQYF; CDR3nt: TGTGCCATCGGGGAGTCATATCTCTCCTACGAGCAGTACTTC
d_gene: -; v_gene: TRBV28; j_gene: TRBJ2-1; CDR3aa: CASSLLRGSSYNEQFF; CDR3nt: TGTGCCAGCAGTTTATTACGGGGAAGCTCCTACAATGAGCAGTTCTTC
d_gene: TRBD1; v_gene: TRBV6-5; j_gene: TRBJ2-7; CDR3aa: CASSYSRTGDSYEQYF; CDR3nt: TGTGCCAGCAGTTACTCGAGGACAGGGGACTCCTACGAGCAGTACTTC
d_gene: TRBD2; v_gene: TRBV27; j_gene: TRBJ2-1; CDR3aa: CASRWTRDYYNEQFF; CDR3nt: TGTGCCAGCAGGTGGACCCGGGACTACTACAATGAGCAGTTCTTC
d_gene: TRBD2; v_gene: TRBV27; j_gene: TRBJ2-2; CDR3aa: CASSMLAGVTNTGELFF; CDR3nt: TGTGCCAGCAGCATGCTAGCGGGGGTCACGAACACCGGGGAGCTGTTTTTT
d_gene: -; v_gene: TRBV5-1; j_gene: TRBJ2-7; CDR3aa: CASSLGGINSYEQYF; CDR3nt: TGCGCCAGCAGCTTGGGAGGCATTAACTCCTACGAGCAGTACTTC
d_gene: TRBD2; v_gene: TRBV9; j_gene: TRBJ2-1; CDR3aa: CASSVGSGPGLAGANYNEQFF; CDR3nt: TGTGCCAGCAGCGTAGGATCTGGGCCGGGACTAGCGGGAGCTAACTACAATGAGCAGTTCTTC
d_gene: -; v_gene: TRBV5-1; j_gene: TRBJ2-1; CDR3aa: CASSSPLSGSDTYNEQFF; CDR3nt: TGCGCCAGCAGCTCCCCTCTTTCTGGGTCGGACACCTACAATGAGCAGTTCTTC